This T cell receptor (beta chain) was retrieved from a study of T cells after posttransplantation cyclophosphamide. Study results and caveats: TRB overlap between skin or GI tissue T cells and blood was limited. TRB clonality was highly associated with recipient CMV seropositivity and reactivation. Later blood repertoires were often dominated by clones from the donor CD8+ memory compartment.

Busulfan-fludarabine conditioning, marrow transplant, and cyclophosphamide on days +3 and +4 were administered. Only in-frame clones appear in the TCRdb table, and some are missing; sequencing was by immunoSEQ multiplex PCR. This sample has 6,000 to 9,500 clones and no singletons, with 5.5% in the ten largest. From germline, CDR1 is SGHDN and CDR2 FVKESK. The CDR3 length is 14 residues. V lost 1 base and J 1 base, leaving 7 bases between the germline ends. This clone was seen repeatedly, ten times or more. Its antigen is currently unknown. This sequence was found in a male patient aged 18-29 years who received an allogeneic stem cell transplant from an unrelated donor, was CMV-positive, and had acute and chronic GVHD. Among the T cells, some may be from the graft donor. Specimen: PBMCs, collected after allogeneic stem cell transplant with posttransplant cyclophosphamide. The chain joins TRBV14 to TRBJ1-1; D is unresolved. CDR3 loop: CASSQATENTEAFF. The CDR3 DNA is TGTGCCAGCAGCCAAGCCACAGAGAACACTGAAGCTTTCTTT.